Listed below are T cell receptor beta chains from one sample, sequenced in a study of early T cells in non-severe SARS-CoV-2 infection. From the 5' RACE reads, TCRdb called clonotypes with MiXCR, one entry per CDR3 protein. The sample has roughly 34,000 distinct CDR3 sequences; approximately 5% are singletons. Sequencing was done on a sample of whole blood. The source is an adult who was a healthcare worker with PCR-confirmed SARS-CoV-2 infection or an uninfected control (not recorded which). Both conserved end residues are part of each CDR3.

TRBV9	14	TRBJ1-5	CASSVGDRALPQHF
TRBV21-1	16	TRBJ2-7	CASSKNPGQYPYEQYF
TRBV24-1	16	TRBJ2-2	CATSRPAEDNTGELFF
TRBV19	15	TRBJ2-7	CASSIDTGLSYEQYF
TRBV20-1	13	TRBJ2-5	CSAVRGGGETQYF
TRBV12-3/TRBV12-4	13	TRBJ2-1	CASSTSSYNEQFF
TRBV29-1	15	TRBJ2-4	CSARLARTGSNIQYF
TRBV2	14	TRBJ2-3	CASRAGVPTDTQYF
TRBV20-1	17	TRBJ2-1	CSARDTLSSGSYNEQFF
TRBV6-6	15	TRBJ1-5	CASRRTGGENQPQHF
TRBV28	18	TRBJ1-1	CASSLRFRGRTMNTEAFF
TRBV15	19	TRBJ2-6	CATSSGYRGESSGANVLTF
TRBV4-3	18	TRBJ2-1	CASSQDFMTGASYNEQFF
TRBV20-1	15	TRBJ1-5	CSARGGTGNNQPQHF
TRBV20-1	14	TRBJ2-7	CSARDPGSSYEQYF
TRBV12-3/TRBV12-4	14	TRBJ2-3	CASSLAQYTDTQYF
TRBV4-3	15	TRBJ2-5	CASSQVPSAQETQYF
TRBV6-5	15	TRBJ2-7	CASSYSGQGPYEQYF
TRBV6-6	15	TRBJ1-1	CASSYSHTGNTEAFF
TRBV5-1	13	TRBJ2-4	CASSLKQANIQYF
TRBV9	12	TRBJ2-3	CASSVFTDTQYF
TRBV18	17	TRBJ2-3	CASSTVWDRGGTDTQYF
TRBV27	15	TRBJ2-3	CASSWGGNRVDTQYF
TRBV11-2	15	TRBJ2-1	CASSLRDRAYNEQFF
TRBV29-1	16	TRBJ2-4	CSVEKASGDTKNIQYF
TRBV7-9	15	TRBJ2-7	CASSLSSGRNYEQYF